Listed below are T cell receptor beta chains from one sample, sequenced in a study of glioma-infiltrating T cells after dendritic cell vaccination. Assay: immunoSEQ multiplex PCR; the TCRdb copy retains only in-frame clones and omits some. The sample consists of 65,000 to 80,000 clones, around 87% of them appearing once. Source: blood, taken after dendritic cell vaccination. These receptors were obtained from a human donor with glioblastoma. CDR3s include the opening cysteine and the closing phenylalanine or tryptophan. The D gene is left open where the match is weak. Clone size is stated in some rows and not others, as once, few, many or a class when expanded.

j_gene	d_gene	len	abundance	v_gene	CDR3aa	CDR3nt
TRBJ2-1	NA	14	NA	TRBV25-1	CASSDSVSYNEQFF	TGTGCCAGCAGTGACAGTGTTTCCTACAATGAGCAGTTCTTC
TRBJ2-3	NA	16	NA	TRBV9	CASSVGQGPSTDTQYF	TGTGCCAGCAGCGTAGGCCAGGGGCCCTCCACAGATACGCAGTATTTT
TRBJ1-6	TRBD1	16	once	TRBV5-1	CASSSTGTVGNSPLHF	TGCGCCAGCAGCTCCACCGGGACAGTCGGGAATTCACCCCTCCACTTT
TRBJ2-3	TRBD2	15	NA	TRBV18	CALLKAGGSTDTQYF	TGTGCCCTATTAAAAGCGGGGGGGAGCACAGATACGCAGTATTTT
TRBJ2-2	NA	18	NA	TRBV2	CASSEGRSRGGRSGELFF	TGTGCCAGCAGTGAAGGGAGGTCCAGGGGTGGTAGGTCCGGGGAGCTGTTTTTT
TRBJ2-2	TRBD2	18	NA	TRBV6-1	CASSELTSGGWNTGELFF	TGTGCCAGCAGTGAATTAACTAGCGGGGGGTGGAACACCGGGGAGCTGTTTTTT
TRBJ1-5	TRBD1	14	once	TRBV27	CASSLDRVGTAQHF	TGTGCCAGCAGTCTCGACAGGGTTGGGACAGCCCAGCATTTT
TRBJ2-2	NA	14	NA	TRBV30	CAWSQGVNTGELFF	TGTGCCTGGAGTCAAGGGGTAAACACCGGGGAGCTGTTTTTT
TRBJ2-1	NA	15	once	TRBV5-4	CASSLVVANINEQFF	TGTGCCAGCAGCTTGGTGGTCGCGAATATAAATGAGCAGTTCTTC
TRBJ1-2	TRBD1	14	NA	TRBV6-5	CASRTPGQGVSYTF	TGTGCCAGCAGGACACCGGGACAGGGGGTGAGCTACACCTTC
TRBJ2-5	TRBD2	19	NA	TRBV4-3	CASSQDPWASGRAEETQYF	TGCGCCAGCAGCCAAGATCCGTGGGCTAGCGGGAGGGCCGAAGAGACCCAGTACTTC
TRBJ1-1	TRBD1	15	NA	TRBV29-1	CSVDGTGGRNTEAFF	TGCAGCGTTGATGGCACAGGGGGGAGGAACACTGAAGCTTTCTTT
TRBJ1-3	NA	15	NA	TRBV11-3	CASSSRRSSGNTIYF	TGTGCCAGCAGCTCCAGGCGTAGCTCTGGAAACACCATATATTTT
TRBJ2-5	TRBD1	12	NA	TRBV29-1	CSHYRGSETQYF	TGCAGCCACTACAGGGGTTCAGAGACCCAGTACTTC
TRBJ1-1	NA	13	NA	TRBV7-9	CASRGTGITEAFF	TGTGCCAGCAGGGGAACAGGAATCACTGAAGCTTTCTTT
TRBJ2-7	TRBD2	15	NA	TRBV5-8	CASSFGRAYPYEQYF	TGTGCCAGCAGCTTTGGGAGGGCCTACCCCTACGAGCAGTACTTC
TRBJ1-2	TRBD1	15	NA	TRBV6-5	CASSSRRQGNYGYTF	TGTGCCAGCAGTTCACGCCGACAGGGAAACTATGGCTACACCTTC
TRBJ1-1	NA	15	once	TRBV6-1	CASSETRGAGTEAFF	TGTGCCAGCAGTGAAACACGTGGGGCAGGCACTGAAGCTTTCTTT
TRBJ2-7	TRBD2	15	once	TRBV11-2	CASSLDRLAGYEQYF	TGTGCCAGCAGCTTGGACAGACTAGCGGGATACGAGCAGTACTTC
TRBJ2-7	TRBD1	14	NA	TRBV7-9	CASSWLTGGYEQYF	TGTGCCAGCAGCTGGCTGACAGGGGGCTACGAGCAGTACTTC
TRBJ2-1	TRBD1	16	NA	TRBV15	CATSRRTGGYYNEQFF	TGTGCCACCAGCAGGAGGACAGGGGGATACTACAATGAGCAGTTCTTC
TRBJ2-3	NA	13	NA	TRBV6-5	CASSPPGADTQYF	TGTGCCAGCAGCCCCCCAGGGGCAGATACGCAGTATTTT
TRBJ1-1	NA	12	NA	TRBV7-9	CASSPGTLEAFF	TGTGCCAGCAGCCCGGGAACCCTTGAAGCTTTCTTT
TRBJ2-7	NA	12	NA	TRBV6-5	CASHGTRYEQYF	TGTGCCAGCCACGGGACAAGATACGAGCAGTACTTC
TRBJ2-1	NA	14	NA	TRBV6-6	CASSFIQTYNEQFF	TGTGCCAGCAGTTTCATCCAGACTTACAATGAGCAGTTCTTC
TRBJ2-1	TRBD2	15	once	TRBV19	CASSIQLAGGQEQFF	TGTGCCAGTAGTATACAACTAGCGGGGGGGCAGGAGCAGTTCTTC
TRBJ2-7	NA	11	NA	TRBV11-2	CASTLQYEQYF	TGTGCCAGCACCCTGCAGTACGAGCAGTACTTC
TRBJ1-1	NA	15	NA	TRBV16	CASSRVAGKNTEAFF	TGTGCCAGCAGCCGGGTGGCAGGGAAGAACACTGAAGCTTTCTTT
TRBJ1-1	NA	13	NA	TRBV7-9	CASSFTRNTEAFF	TGTGCCAGCAGCTTTACAAGGAACACTGAAGCTTTCTTT
TRBJ1-4	NA	14	NA	TRBV5-1	CASSTVGLNEKLFF	TGCGCCAGCAGCACAGTGGGCTTAAATGAAAAACTGTTTTTT
TRBJ2-3	TRBD1	14	once	TRBV30	CAWLDRGRTDTQYF	TGTGCCTGGCTCGACAGGGGGCGGACAGATACGCAGTATTTT
TRBJ1-4	NA	13	once	TRBV18	CASSPLQGEKLFF	TGTGCCAGCTCACCATTGCAGGGTGAAAAACTGTTTTTT
TRBJ2-1	NA	13	once	TRBV7-9	CASSLLLYNEQFF	TGTGCCAGCAGCTTACTCTTGTACAATGAGCAGTTCTTC
TRBJ1-4	NA	17	NA	TRBV23-1	CASSPRTGQGWIEKLFF	TGCGCCAGCAGTCCCCGGACTGGGCAGGGGTGGATTGAAAAACTGTTTTTT
TRBJ1-4	NA	17	once	TRBV15	CATSRARGQPANEKLFF	TGTGCCACCAGCAGAGCAAGAGGGCAGCCGGCTAATGAAAAACTGTTTTTT
TRBJ2-2	TRBD1	13	NA	TRBV14	CASSQGQPGELFF	TGTGCCAGCAGCCAGGGACAGCCCGGGGAGCTGTTTTTT
TRBJ1-2	NA	14	once	TRBV5-5	CASSQAAEAYGYTF	TGTGCCAGCAGCCAGGCTGCGGAGGCCTATGGCTACACCTTC
TRBJ1-5	NA	16	NA	TRBV19	CASSPRVSSSNQPQHF	TGTGCCAGTAGTCCGCGAGTGAGTTCTAGCAATCAGCCCCAGCATTTT
TRBJ1-1	NA	18	NA	TRBV7-6	CASSPLVPVDTLNTEAFF	TGTGCCAGCAGCCCCTTAGTGCCCGTGGACACCCTGAACACTGAAGCTTTCTTT
TRBJ1-1	NA	14	NA	TRBV6-5	CASSSPGRGSEAFF	TGTGCCAGCAGTTCCCCCGGCCGGGGTTCTGAAGCTTTCTTT